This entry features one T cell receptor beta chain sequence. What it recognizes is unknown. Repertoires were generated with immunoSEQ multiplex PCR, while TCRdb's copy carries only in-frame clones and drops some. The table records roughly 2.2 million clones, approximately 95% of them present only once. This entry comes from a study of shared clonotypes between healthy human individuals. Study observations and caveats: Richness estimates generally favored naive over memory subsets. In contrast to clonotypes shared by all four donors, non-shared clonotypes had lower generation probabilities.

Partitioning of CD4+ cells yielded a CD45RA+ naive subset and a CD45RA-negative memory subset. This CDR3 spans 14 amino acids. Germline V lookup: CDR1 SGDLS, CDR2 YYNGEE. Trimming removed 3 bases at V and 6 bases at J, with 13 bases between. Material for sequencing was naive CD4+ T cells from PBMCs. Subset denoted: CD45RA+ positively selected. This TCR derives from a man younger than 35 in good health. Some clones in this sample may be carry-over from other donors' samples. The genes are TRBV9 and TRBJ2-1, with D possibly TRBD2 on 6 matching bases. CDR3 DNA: TGTGCCAGCAGCGAAGTCTCTAGCGCCAATGAGCAGTTCTTC. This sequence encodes CASSEVSSANEQFF.